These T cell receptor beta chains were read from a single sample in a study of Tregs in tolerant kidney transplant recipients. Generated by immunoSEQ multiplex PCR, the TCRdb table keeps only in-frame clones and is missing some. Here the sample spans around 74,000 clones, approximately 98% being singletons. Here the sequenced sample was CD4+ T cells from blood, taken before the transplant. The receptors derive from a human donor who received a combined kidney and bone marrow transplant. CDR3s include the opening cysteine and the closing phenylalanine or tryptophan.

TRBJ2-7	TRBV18	CASSPPLLTIAGADYEQYF
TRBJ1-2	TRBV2	CASSVADRGFGYGYTF
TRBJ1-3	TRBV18	CASSPNLAGWTGNTIYF
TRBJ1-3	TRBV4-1	CASSQSISSGNTIYF
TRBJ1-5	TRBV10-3	CAISDRAGNNQPQHF
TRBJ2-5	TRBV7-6	CASSFDRGGFQETQYF
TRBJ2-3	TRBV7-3	CASSSQAQAPVNTQYF
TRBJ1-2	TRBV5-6	CASSFLSAGGYTF
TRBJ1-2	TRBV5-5	CASSLRDRGTDYGYTF
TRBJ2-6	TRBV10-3	CAISPQGPGANVLTF
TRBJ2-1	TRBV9	CASSFRLAGDNEQFF
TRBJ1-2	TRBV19	CASSTRSYGYTF
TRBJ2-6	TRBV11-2	CASSSGTMIYSGANVLTF
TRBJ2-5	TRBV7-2	CASSSKETQYF
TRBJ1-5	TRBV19	CASSIVTGNGQPQHF
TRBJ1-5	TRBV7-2	CACSLETGNQPQHF